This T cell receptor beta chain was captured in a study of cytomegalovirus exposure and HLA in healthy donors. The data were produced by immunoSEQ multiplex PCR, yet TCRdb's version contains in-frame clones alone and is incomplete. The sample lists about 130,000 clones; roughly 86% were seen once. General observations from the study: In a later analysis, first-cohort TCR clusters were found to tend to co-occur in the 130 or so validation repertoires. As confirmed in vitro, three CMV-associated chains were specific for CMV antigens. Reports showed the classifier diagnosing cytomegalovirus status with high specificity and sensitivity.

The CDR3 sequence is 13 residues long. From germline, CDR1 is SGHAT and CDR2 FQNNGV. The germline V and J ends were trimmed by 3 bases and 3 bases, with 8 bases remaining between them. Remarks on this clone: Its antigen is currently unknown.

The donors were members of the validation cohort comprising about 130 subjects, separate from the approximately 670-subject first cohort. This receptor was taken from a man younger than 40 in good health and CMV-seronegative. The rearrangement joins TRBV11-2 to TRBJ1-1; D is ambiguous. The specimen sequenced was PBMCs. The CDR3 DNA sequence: TGTGCCAGCAGCTTCCAGAGGGACACTGAAGCTTTCTTT. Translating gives CASSFQRDTEAFF.